Below are 23 T cell receptor beta chains sequenced from a single sample in a study of cytomegalovirus exposure and HLA in healthy donors (dated by TCRdb to 2017 to 2019). Libraries were prepared through the immunoSEQ multiplex PCR assay. For the multiplex PCR, a mixture combining 60 forward primers for TCR Vbeta segments and 13 reverse primers for TCR Jbeta segments was used. In TCRdb, the immuneACCESS table is reduced to in-frame sequences with V and J assigned. These tables do not hold every clone; where another copy was compared, an unresolved V gene accounts for under half, and the others remain unexplained. The sample contains around 110,000 clones, roughly 69% of them found a single time. Clones ranked in the top ten supply roughly 10% of the sample. The material sequenced was PBMCs. The receptors come from a woman aged 35 to 49 in good health and CMV-seropositive.

In its sample, this clone was seen a few times. The chain is built from TRBV4-3 and TRBJ2-4; 12 positions agree with TRBD2. V dropped 0 bases and J dropped 10; count of bases not matched to a gene: 4. CDR1 is LGHNA and CDR2 is YSLEER in the germline V gene. The CDR3 has 15 residues. CDR3 residues: CASSQETSGSEIQYF. The CDR3 nucleotides are TGCGCCAGCAGCCAAGAGACTAGCGGGAGTGAAATTCAGTACTTC.

This clone was counted only a few times. The chain carries TRBV7-2 and TRBJ2-7, with a weak D call TRBD1 (6 bases). The CDR3 is 13 residues long. Germline assignment: CDR1 SGHTA and CDR2 FQGNSA. Trimming left V 5 bases short and J 13 bases short, with 21 bases between. CDR3 nucleotide sequence: TGTGCCAGCAGCCCCGCCGGTGTGGGGGCAGGATACTTC. This sequence encodes CASSPAGVGAGYF.

The chain carries TRBV29-1 and TRBJ2-7, with D perhaps TRBD1 (5 bases). Deletions cut 7 bases from V and 5 bases from J, with 18 bases between. The CDR3 spans 13 residues. The germline V gene has CDR1 SQVTM and CDR2 ANQGSEA. The CDR3 DNA follows: TGCAGCGAATTGACAGAGACTGGTGACGAGCAGTACTTC. Its translation: CSELTETGDEQYF.

The rearrangement uses TRBV7-7 and TRBJ2-2; D possibly corresponds to TRBD1 (5 bases). Looked up from germline, CDR1 is SSHAT and CDR2 is FNYEAQ (reference sequence). The CDR3 sequence is 14 residues long. V was shortened by 5 bases and J by 2 bases, with 9 bases between the two germline ends. DNA of the CDR3: TGTGCCAGCAGCGTTAGGGGAAACACCGGGGAGCTGTTTTTT. Protein product: CASSVRGNTGELFF.

This clone appeared once. This sequence joins TRBV5-4 and TRBJ2-1; weak D call: TRBD1 (6 bases). Trimming pared 7 bases from V and 5 bases from J, leaving 13 bases between. This CDR3 is built from 13 residues. CDR1 is SGHNT and CDR2 is YYREEE in the germline V gene (reference sequence). In DNA, the CDR3 is TGTGCCAGCCGCTGGGGGACAAACAATGAGCAGTTCTTC. It is translated as CASRWGTNNEQFF. Looking up the rest from reference TRBV5-4 and TRBJ2-1 gives the full variable domain: ETGVTQSPTHLIKTRGQQVTLRCSSQSGHNTVSWYQQALGQGPQFIFQYYREEENGRGNFPPRFSGLQFPNYSSELNVNALELDDSALYLCASRWGTNNEQFFGPGTRLTVL.

The chain carries TRBV10-3 and TRBJ2-3; 9 bases match TRBD1. The CDR3 extends over 19 amino acids. Germline CDR1 is ENHRY and CDR2 is SYGVKD. The V gene end was trimmed by 8 bases and the J gene end by 1 base; junction bases not matched to a gene: 19. The CDR3 is CAILEALPGQGTGTDTQYF. The CDR3 bases are TGTGCCATCCTTGAGGCGTTGCCGGGACAGGGTACCGGCACAGATACGCAGTATTTT.

This clone was detected a few times. The V gene is TRBV5-3, the J gene TRBJ2-5, with a possible D match to TRBD1 (8 bases). TRBV5-3 is an ORF, and what it does is uncertain. V was clipped by 5 bases and J by 9 bases, with 38 bases between them. This CDR3 spans 20 amino acids. The CDR3 loop reads CARRGEEVSGLEKTGGPQYF. In DNA, the CDR3 is TGTGCCAGAAGGGGCGAGGAGGTGTCCGGACTAGAGAAAACAGGGGGACCCCAGTACTTC.

The rearrangement joins TRBV7-6 to TRBJ2-3, with 10 bases lining up with TRBD2. CDR3 size: 16 residues. CDR1 is SGHVS, CDR2 FNYEAQ, per germline. After removal of 8 bases from V and 3 bases from J, the junction contained 11 bases not matched to a gene. As DNA, the CDR3 is TGTGCCAGCGCCCGGGGAGCGGGAGGGTATACAGATACGCAGTATTTT. It yields the protein CASARGAGGYTDTQYF.

The chain uses TRBV4-2 and TRBJ1-1; the D gene is possibly TRBD1 (5 bases). Germline assignment: CDR1 LGHNA and CDR2 YNFKEQ. Between the trimmed V and J ends, which lost 4 bases and 7 bases, there was a span of 19 bases. The CDR3 has 15 residues. CDR3 sequence reads: CASSLQTGVDLEAFF. CDR3 nucleotide sequence: TGTGCCAGCAGCCTCCAGACGGGGGTCGATCTTGAAGCTTTCTTT.

The gene calls are TRBV5-6 and TRBJ2-7; 9 bases fit TRBD2. V was clipped by 5 bases and J by 5 bases; unmatched bases: 11. Germline CDR1 and CDR2: SGHDT and YYEEEE. The CDR3 totals 15 residues. The chain's CDR3 is CASRRGAGGGDEQYF. CDR3 in DNA: TGTGCCAGCAGGCGGGGAGCGGGAGGCGGCGACGAGCAGTACTTC.

J is TRBJ2-5 and V is TRBV6-1; D may be TRBD2 (5 bases). Trimming removed 2 bases from V and 3 bases from J, with 19 bases in between. The germline V gene has CDR1 MNHNS and CDR2 SASEGT. The CDR3 runs to 17 residues. The CDR3 region has the DNA TGTGCCAGCAGTGAAATCTCCCAGCGGATCTTGAAAGAGACCCAGTACTTC. It translates to CASSEISQRILKETQYF.

The chain joins TRBV19 to TRBJ2-7; D perhaps matches TRBD2 (5 bases). The V and J ends lost 4 bases and 4 bases respectively, with 17 bases between them. The CDR3 totals 15 residues. The germline CDR1 and CDR2 sequences are LNHDA and SQIVND (reference sequence). CDR3 residues: CASSNGLSPVYEQYF. CDR3 coding DNA: TGTGCCAGTAGTAATGGACTTTCACCGGTGTACGAGCAGTACTTC.

The chain uses TRBV4-3 and TRBJ2-7; 12 nucleotides line up with TRBD2. The J segment lost 2 bases and the V segment lost 3 bases, leaving 2 bases of the junction unmatched. Looked up from germline, CDR1 is LGHNA and CDR2 is YSLEER. This CDR3 has 15 amino acids. The CDR3 coding sequence is TGCGCCAGCAGCCAGACTAGCGGGAGTGCCTACGAGCAGTACTTC. It encodes CASSQTSGSAYEQYF.

This clone came up once. The chain carries TRBV7-9 and TRBJ1-4; D remains ambiguous. The germline V gene has CDR1 SEHNR and CDR2 FQNEAQ (reference sequence). This CDR3 has 16 amino acids. Trimming took off 3 bases at V and 0 bases at J, with 11 bases between the two ends. The CDR3 region is CASSLTGGATNEKLFF. In nucleotides, the CDR3 is TGTGCCAGCAGCTTGACTGGAGGAGCAACTAATGAAAAACTGTTTTTT. Together with reference TRBV7-9 and TRBJ1-4, the CDR3 gives the full variable domain: DTGVSQNPRHKITKRGQNVTFRCDPISEHNRLYWYRQTLGQGPEFLTYFQNEAQLEKSRLLSDRFSAERPKGSFSTLEIQRTEQGDSAMYLCASSLTGGATNEKLFFGSGTQLSVL.

This clone was detected only a few times. J is TRBJ1-1 and V is TRBV4-3, with D unresolved. The ends were cut back, 4 bases at V and 0 bases at J, with 12 bases in the middle. Germline values: CDR1 LGHNA, CDR2 YSLEER. This CDR3 has 15 amino acids. In DNA, the CDR3 is TGCGCCAGCAGCCGCTTTGGGAGCATGAACACTGAAGCTTTCTTT. This gives the protein CASSRFGSMNTEAFF.

The J gene is TRBJ2-7, the V gene TRBV7-2; 11 nucleotides agree with TRBD1. This CDR3 is built from 13 residues. CDR1 SGHTA and CDR2 FQGNSA come from the germline V gene. The V gene end was trimmed by 5 bases and the J gene end by 6 bases; junction bases not matched to a gene: 3. DNA of the CDR3: TGTGCCAGCAGCCGGACAGGGGGCGGCGAGCAGTACTTC. It codes for CASSRTGGGEQYF.

V and J are TRBV7-9 and TRBJ2-2; 7 bases are shared with TRBD1. J was trimmed by 2 bases and V by 5 bases; bases with no gene match: 5. The CDR3 has 15 residues. CDR1 and CDR2 (germline): SEHNR, FQNEAQ (reference sequence). The CDR3 region is CASSRDRINTGELFF. As DNA, the CDR3 is TGTGCCAGCAGCCGGGACAGAATAAACACCGGGGAGCTGTTTTTT.

The chain combines TRBV9 with TRBJ1-1; TRBD1 matches at 7 bases. Trimming removed 4 bases from V and 4 bases from J; junction bases left unmatched: 10. This CDR3 contains 15 residues. From germline, CDR1 is SGDLS and CDR2 YYNGEE. CDR3 region: CASSPRGQGVTEAFF. CDR3 bases: TGTGCCAGCAGCCCCCGGGGTCAGGGGGTCACTGAAGCTTTCTTT.

The CDR3 coding sequence is TGTGCCAGCAATCATCTGGCGCGCCGGCGGGAGACCCAGTACTTC. Its translation is CASNHLARRRETQYF. The chain couples TRBV2 to TRBJ2-5; unclear D gene. This CDR3 contains 15 residues. Per germline, CDR1 SNHLY and CDR2 FYNNEI. V lost 7 bases and J lost 5, with 20 bases in between.

The V call is TRBV6-5, the J call TRBJ2-1, with 10 nucleotides matching TRBD2. V was clipped by 0 bases and J by 8 bases; unmatched bases: 7. Germline V gene data show CDR1 as MNHEY and CDR2 as SVGAGI. The CDR3 covers 16 residues. CDR3 DNA sequence: TGTGCCAGCAGTTACTCGGGGCTAGCGGGAGAAGATGAGCAGTTCTTC. It encodes CASSYSGLAGEDEQFF.

In its sample, this clone was seen a few times. The chain joins TRBV6-5 to TRBJ1-1; the D is unclear. CDR1 and CDR2 from the germline V gene are MNHEY and SVGAGI. The CDR3 has 14 residues. V lost 5 bases to trimming and J lost 1 base, with 11 bases between them. The CDR3 DNA follows: TGTGCCAGCAGTCCCCCGTCCAGGAACACTGAAGCTTTCTTT. Translating it yields CASSPPSRNTEAFF.

The genes are TRBV2 and TRBJ2-7, with 10 bases matching TRBD2. This CDR3 is built from 14 residues. Trimming took 5 bases from V and 2 from J; bases not matched to a gene: 3. CDR1 SNHLY and CDR2 FYNNEI come from the germline V gene. CDR3 in DNA: TGTGCCAGCAGTCTGCTAGCGGGAGCCTACGAGCAGTACTTC. This sequence encodes CASSLLAGAYEQYF.

This clone was seen a few times. The chain has TRBV7-2 and TRBJ2-2; 12 bases fit TRBD2. CDR1 and CDR2 (germline): SGHTA, FQGNSA. The CDR3 extends over 16 amino acids. V shed 3 bases and J 5 bases; nucleotides not matched to a gene: 4. The CDR3 DNA reads TGTGCCAGCAGCTTGACTAGCGGGAGAGCAACCGGGGAGCTGTTTTTT. It specifies CASSLTSGRATGELFF. Based on the CDR3 plus reference TRBV7-2 and TRBJ2-2, the full variable domain is GAGVSQSPSNKVTEKGKDVELRCDPISGHTALYWYRQSLGQGLEFLIYFQGNSAPDKSGLPSDRFSAERTGGSVSTLTIQRTQQEDSAVYLCASSLTSGRATGELFFGEGSRLTVL.